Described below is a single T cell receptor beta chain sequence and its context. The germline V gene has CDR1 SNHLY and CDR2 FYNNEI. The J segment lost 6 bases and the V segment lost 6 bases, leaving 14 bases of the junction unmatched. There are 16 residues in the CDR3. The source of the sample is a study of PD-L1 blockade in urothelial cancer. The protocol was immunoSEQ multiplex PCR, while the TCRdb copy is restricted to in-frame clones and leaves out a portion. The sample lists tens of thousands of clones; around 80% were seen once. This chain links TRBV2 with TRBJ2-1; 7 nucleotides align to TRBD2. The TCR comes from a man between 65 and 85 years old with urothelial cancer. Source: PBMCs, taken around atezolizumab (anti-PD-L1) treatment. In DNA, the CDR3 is TGTGCCAGCAGCGTCCAGGAGGCGGGAGTAGGCAATGAGCAGTTCTTC. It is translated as CASSVQEAGVGNEQFF.